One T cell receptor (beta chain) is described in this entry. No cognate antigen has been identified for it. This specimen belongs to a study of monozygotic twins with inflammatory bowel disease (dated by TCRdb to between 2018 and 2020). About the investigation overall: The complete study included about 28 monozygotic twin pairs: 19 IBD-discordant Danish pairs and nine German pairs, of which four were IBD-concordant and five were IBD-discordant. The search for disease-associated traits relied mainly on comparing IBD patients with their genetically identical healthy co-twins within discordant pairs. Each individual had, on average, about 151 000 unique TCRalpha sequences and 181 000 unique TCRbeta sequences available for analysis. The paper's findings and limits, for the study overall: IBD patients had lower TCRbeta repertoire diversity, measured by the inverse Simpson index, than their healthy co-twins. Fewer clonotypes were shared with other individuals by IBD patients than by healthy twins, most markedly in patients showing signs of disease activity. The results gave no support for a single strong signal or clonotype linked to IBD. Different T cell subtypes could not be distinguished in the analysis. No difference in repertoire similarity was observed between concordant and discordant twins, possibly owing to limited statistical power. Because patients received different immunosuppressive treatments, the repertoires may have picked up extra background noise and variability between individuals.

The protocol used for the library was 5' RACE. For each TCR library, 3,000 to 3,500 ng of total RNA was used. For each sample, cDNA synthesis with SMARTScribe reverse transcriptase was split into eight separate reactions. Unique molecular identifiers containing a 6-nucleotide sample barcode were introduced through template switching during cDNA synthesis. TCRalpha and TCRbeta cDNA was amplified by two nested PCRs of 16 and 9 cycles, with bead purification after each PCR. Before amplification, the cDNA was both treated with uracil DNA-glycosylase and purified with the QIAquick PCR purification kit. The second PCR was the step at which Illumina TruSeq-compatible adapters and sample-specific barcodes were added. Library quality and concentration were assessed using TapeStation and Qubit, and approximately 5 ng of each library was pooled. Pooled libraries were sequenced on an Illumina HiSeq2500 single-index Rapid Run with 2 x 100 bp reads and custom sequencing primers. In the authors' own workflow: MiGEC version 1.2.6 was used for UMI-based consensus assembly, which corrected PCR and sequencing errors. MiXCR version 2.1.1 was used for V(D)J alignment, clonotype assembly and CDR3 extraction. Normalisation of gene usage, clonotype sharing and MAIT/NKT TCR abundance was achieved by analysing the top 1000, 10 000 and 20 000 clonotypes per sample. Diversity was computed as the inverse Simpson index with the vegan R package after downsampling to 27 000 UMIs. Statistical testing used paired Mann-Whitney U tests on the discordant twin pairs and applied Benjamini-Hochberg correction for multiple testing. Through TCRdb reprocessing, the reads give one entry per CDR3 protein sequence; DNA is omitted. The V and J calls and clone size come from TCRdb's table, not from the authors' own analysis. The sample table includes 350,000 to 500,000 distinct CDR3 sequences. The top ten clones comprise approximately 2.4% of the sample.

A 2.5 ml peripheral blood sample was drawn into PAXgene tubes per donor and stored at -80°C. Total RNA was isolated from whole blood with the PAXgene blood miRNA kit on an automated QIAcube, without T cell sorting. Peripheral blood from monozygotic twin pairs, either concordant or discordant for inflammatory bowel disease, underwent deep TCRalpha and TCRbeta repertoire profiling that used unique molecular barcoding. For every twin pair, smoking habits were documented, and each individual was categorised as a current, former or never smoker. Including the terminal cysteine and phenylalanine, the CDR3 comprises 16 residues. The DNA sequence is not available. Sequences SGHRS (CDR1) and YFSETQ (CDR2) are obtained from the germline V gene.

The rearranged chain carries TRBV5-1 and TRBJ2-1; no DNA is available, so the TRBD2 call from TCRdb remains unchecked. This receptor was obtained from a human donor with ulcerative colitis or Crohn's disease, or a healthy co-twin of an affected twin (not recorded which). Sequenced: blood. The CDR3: CASSATSGRAYNEQFF.